Following are 11 T cell receptor beta chains from one sample sequenced in a study of spatial heterogeneity in lung cancer. MiXCR was run by TCRdb on the 5' RACE reads, yielding one entry per CDR3 protein. The data show about 17,000 distinct CDR3 sequences, roughly a fifth seen once. As to time point: sample taken at primary tumor resection. In each case, whole RNA from tumor, nontumor lung or frozen PBMC was sequenced unsorted. The sequenced sample was PBMCs, obtained at surgery. These receptor sequences come from a female donor with early-stage non-small cell lung cancer.

V is TRBV9 and J is TRBJ1-2; 9 positions match TRBD1. V lost 3 bases and J lost 5; bases outside the gene matches: 5. This CDR3 has 14 amino acids. The germline V gene has CDR1 SGDLS and CDR2 YYNGEE. The CDR3 spells CASSEQGAGYGYTF. CDR3 DNA sequence: TGTGCCAGCAGCGAACAGGGGGCAGGATATGGCTACACCTTC.

This clonotype was recorded many times. The genes are TRBV18 and TRBJ2-7; 7 bases match TRBD2. Germline V gene sequence: CDR1 KGHSH, CDR2 LQKENI. There are 11 residues in the CDR3. V shed 8 bases, J shed 6 bases, and the junction held 4 bases outside the gene matches. The CDR3 DNA follows: TGTGCCAGCAGGACTAGTTCCGAGCAGTACTTC. Translating it yields CASRTSSEQYF.

By share, this clonotype ranks as medium-sized. J is TRBJ2-3 and V is TRBV2; D gene unclear. The germline CDR1 and CDR2 sequences are SNHLY and FYNNEI. Trimming shortened V by 4 bases and J by 0 bases, and 8 bases separated the two germline ends. The CDR3 runs to 14 residues. The DNA for the CDR3 is TGTGCCAGCAGTGTCGGCTCAAGCACAGATACGCAGTATTTT. Translating gives CASSVGSSTDTQYF. The variable domain in full, with the rest retrieved from reference TRBV2 and TRBJ2-3, is EPEVTQTPSHQVTQMGQEVILRCVPISNHLYFYWYRQILGQKVEFLVSFYNNEISEKSEIFDDQFSVERPDGSNFTLKIRSTKLEDSAMYFCASSVGSSTDTQYFGPGTRLTVL.

In its sample, this clonotype is medium-sized. The V and J genes are TRBV3-1 and TRBJ2-1; TRBD2 aligns across 10 bases. Germline-derived CDR1 and CDR2 are LGHDT and YNNKEL (reference sequence). The CDR3 runs 14 residues. With 4 bases clipped from V and 7 bases from J, the junction kept 4 bases outside the gene matches. Written as DNA, the CDR3 is TGTGCCAGCAGCCGGAGCGGGGGGGGTAATGAGCAGTTCTTC. This encodes CASSRSGGGNEQFF.

By share of the sample, this clonotype is medium-sized. The J gene is TRBJ1-5, the V gene TRBV4-2; 7 bases fit TRBD1. The CDR3 runs 14 residues. Germline V CDR1 and CDR2: LGHNA, YNFKEQ. Trimming cost V 4 bases and J 5 bases; bases outside gene matches: 5. CDR3 residues: CASSPRTGHQPQHF. CDR3 DNA: TGTGCCAGCAGCCCGCGGACAGGACATCAGCCCCAGCATTTT.

The chain recombines TRBV29-1 with TRBJ2-7; 10 positions agree with TRBD2. The germline gives CDR1 SQVTM, CDR2 ANQGSEA. CDR3 length equals 15 residues. The V gene end was trimmed by 3 bases and the J gene end by 3 bases; junction bases not matched to a gene: 8. The CDR3 sequence is CSVDLKREGHYEQYF. The DNA of the CDR3 is TGCAGCGTTGATTTAAAGCGGGAGGGCCACTACGAGCAGTACTTC.

This clonotype is labeled as medium-sized. The chain uses TRBV5-1 and TRBJ1-6, with TRBD1 identical over 8 bases. The CDR3 length is 16 residues. Looked up from germline, CDR1 is SGHRS and CDR2 is YFSETQ. After removal of 2 bases from V and 8 bases from J, the junction contained 9 bases not matched to a gene. CDR3 loop: CASSFLTTGGDSPLHF. CDR3 sequence (DNA): TGCGCCAGCAGCTTCCTCACTACAGGGGGGGATTCACCCCTCCACTTT.

This clonotype was detected only once. The chain recombines TRBV11-3 with TRBJ2-2; no clear D. CDR3 size: 13 residues. Germline-derived CDR1 and CDR2 are SGHNT and YENEEA. The V and J ends lost 2 bases and 6 bases respectively, with 7 bases between them. CDR3 residues: CASSLLVAGELFF. CDR3 nucleotides: TGTGCCAGCAGCTTATTGGTAGCCGGGGAGCTGTTTTTT. Together with reference TRBV11-3 and TRBJ2-2, the CDR3 gives the full variable domain: EAGVVQSPRYKIIEKKQPVAFWCNPISGHNTLYWYLQNLGQGPELLIRYENEEAVDDSQLPKDRFSAERLKGVDSTLKIQPAELGDSAVYLCASSLLVAGELFFGEGSRLTVL.

This clonotype has a count of ten or more. The chain combines TRBV4-3 with TRBJ2-2, with a possible D match to TRBD2 (6 bases). This CDR3 contains 17 residues. The ends were cut back, 0 bases at V and 7 bases at J, with 18 bases in the middle. CDR1 is LGHNA, CDR2 YSLEER, per germline. The CDR3 region is CASSQDLRDSPSGELFF. CDR3 nucleotide sequence: TGCGCCAGCAGCCAAGACCTAAGGGACTCCCCGAGCGGGGAGCTGTTTTTT.

The V and J genes are TRBV19 and TRBJ1-2; 7 positions match TRBD1. There are 14 residues in the CDR3. J gave up 5 bases and V 7 bases, and 10 bases lay outside the gene matches. The V gene's germline CDR1 is LNHDA and CDR2 SQIVND (reference sequence). This CDR3 is CASTKDRIPYGYTF. The DNA for the CDR3 is TGTGCCAGTACCAAGGACAGGATCCCTTATGGCTACACCTTC. Looking up the rest from reference TRBV19 and TRBJ1-2 gives the full variable domain: DGGITQSPKYLFRKEGQNVTLSCEQNLNHDAMYWYRQDPGQGLRLIYYSQIVNDFQKGDIAEGYSVSREKKESFPLTVTSAQKNPTAFYLCASTKDRIPYGYTFGSGTRLTVV.

The table lists this clonotype with many counts. The V gene is TRBV7-2, the J gene TRBJ1-6; the D is unclear. CDR3 length: 16 residues. Germline CDR1 is SGHTA and CDR2 is FQGNSA. With 3 bases removed from V and 7 bases from J, the gap between germline ends came to 16 bases. The CDR3 nucleotides read TGTGCCAGCAGCTTGCGGCCCTTGAGAGCCAATTCACCCCTCCACTTT. Its protein is CASSLRPLRANSPLHF.